The 10 T cell receptor beta chains listed next were all sequenced from one sample in a study of regulatory T cells in long-lasting Graves disease. Construction of the TCR beta libraries employed iRepertoire HTBI primers in conjunction with Arm-PCR of CDR3 regions. One entry per CDR3 protein, called by TCRdb with MiXCR from the multiplex PCR reads. The data show approximately 470,000 distinct CDR3 sequences, around 15% seen once. Stated time point: newly diagnosed GD, antithyroid drugs for less than 3 months. The TCR library was prepared using RNA isolated from PBMCs. The sample was also reused in another study, on T cells in Graves' hyperthyroidism and ophthalmopathy.

The material sequenced was peripheral blood mononuclear cells (PBMCs), taken at new diagnosis, from a patient treated with antithyroid drugs. These receptors were taken from a man aged 40-50 years with Graves disease.

This clonotype was detected ten times or more. The V call is TRBV28, the J call TRBJ2-1; 7 nucleotides line up with TRBD2. This CDR3 has 13 residues. Germline V gene sequence: CDR1 MDHEN, CDR2 SYDVKM. The V segment lost 5 bases and the J segment 7 bases; nucleotides outside the gene matches: 5. CDR3 coding DNA: TGTGCCAGCAGTCGCGGACTAGTAAATGAGCAGTTCTTC. This translates into CASSRGLVNEQFF.

At least ten counts were recorded for this clonotype. The rearrangement joins TRBV28 to TRBJ2-5; a possible D gene is TRBD2 (7 bases). V was pared by 7 bases and J by 2 bases, with 23 bases between. The germline CDR1 and CDR2 sequences are MDHEN and SYDVKM. The CDR3 runs 17 residues. The CDR3 sequence: CASNLEGEGVGQETQYF. The CDR3 coding sequence is TGTGCCAGCAACTTAGAAGGGGAGGGGGTTGGGCAAGAGACCCAGTACTTC.

This clonotype was seen more than once but under ten times. The genes are TRBV10-3 and TRBJ2-3, with unresolved D. CDR1 and CDR2 from the germline V gene are ENHRY and SYGVKD. The V end was cut by 2 bases, the J end by 0 bases, with 9 bases between. This CDR3 comprises 15 residues. The CDR3 coding sequence is TGTGCCATCAGTGAGGGTCCGGTTAGCACAGATACGCAGTATTTT. Encoded protein: CAISEGPVSTDTQYF.

The chain employs TRBV29-1 and TRBJ2-7, with D possibly TRBD1 on 5 matching bases. The V end was cut by 1 base, the J end by 6 bases, with 16 bases between. CDR3 length: 14 residues. Per the germline V gene, CDR1 is SQVTM and CDR2 is ANQGSEA. The CDR3 region is CSVEGHVVGAEQYF. As DNA, the CDR3 is TGCAGCGTTGAAGGCCACGTGGTTGGGGCCGAGCAGTACTTC.

This sequence joins TRBV28 and TRBJ2-7; D uncertain. With 7 bases removed from V and 6 bases from J, the gap between germline ends came to 10 bases. The CDR3 is 11 residues long. CDR1 MDHEN and CDR2 SYDVKM come from the germline V gene. CDR3 residues: CASNRLSEQYF. The CDR3 DNA follows: TGTGCCAGCAACCGGTTGAGCGAGCAGTACTTC.

This clonotype was picked up a small number of times. The V and J genes are TRBV4-1 and TRBJ1-1; D unresolved. With 0 bases removed from V and 5 bases from J, the gap between germline ends came to 7 bases. There are 13 residues in the CDR3. The V gene's germline CDR1 is MGHRA and CDR2 YSYEKL. CDR3 protein: CASSQEFHTEAFF. CDR3 nucleotides: TGCGCCAGCAGCCAAGAATTCCATACTGAAGCTTTCTTT.

This clonotype was observed at least ten times. The V call is TRBV28, the J call TRBJ2-7; a possible D gene is TRBD1 (6 bases). Trimming left V 7 bases short and J 2 bases short, with 18 bases between. CDR3 length equals 15 residues. Germline V gene sequence: CDR1 MDHEN, CDR2 SYDVKM. The CDR3 DNA is TGTGCCAGCAAATCCCTAGGGGGTTGGACCTACGAGCAGTACTTC. This codes for CASKSLGGWTYEQYF.

This clonotype was detected ten times or more. Relative to the germline gene, one junction end is altered; a read error may explain this. The V call is TRBV2, the J call TRBJ2-3, with TRBD2 matching over 12 bases. The CDR3 length is 15 residues. From germline, CDR1 is SNHLY and CDR2 FYNNEI. CDR3 DNA sequence: TGTGCCAGCAGTCAGACTAGCGGGAGCAGAGATACGCAGTATTTT. The encoded protein is CASSQTSGSRDTQYF.

This clonotype was counted ten times or more. This chain links TRBV28 with TRBJ2-1; tentatively, D is TRBD2 (6 bases). This CDR3 comprises 18 residues. Germline CDR1 reads MDHEN; CDR2 reads SYDVKM. The ends were cut back, 6 bases at V and 0 bases at J, with 21 bases in the middle. CDR3 region: CASRGMGQGGSSYNEQFF. CDR3 DNA: TGTGCCAGCAGAGGGATGGGTCAAGGAGGGAGCTCCTACAATGAGCAGTTCTTC.

This clonotype has a count of ten or more. This rearrangement joins TRBV30 to TRBJ1-1; D gene ambiguous. This CDR3 contains 12 residues. Trimming stripped 4 bases from V and 4 bases from J, with 10 bases between. Germline V lookup: CDR1 GTSNPN, CDR2 SVGIG (reference sequence). CDR3 in amino acids: CAWKVWGTEAFF. CDR3 coding DNA: TGTGCCTGGAAGGTATGGGGCACTGAAGCTTTCTTT.